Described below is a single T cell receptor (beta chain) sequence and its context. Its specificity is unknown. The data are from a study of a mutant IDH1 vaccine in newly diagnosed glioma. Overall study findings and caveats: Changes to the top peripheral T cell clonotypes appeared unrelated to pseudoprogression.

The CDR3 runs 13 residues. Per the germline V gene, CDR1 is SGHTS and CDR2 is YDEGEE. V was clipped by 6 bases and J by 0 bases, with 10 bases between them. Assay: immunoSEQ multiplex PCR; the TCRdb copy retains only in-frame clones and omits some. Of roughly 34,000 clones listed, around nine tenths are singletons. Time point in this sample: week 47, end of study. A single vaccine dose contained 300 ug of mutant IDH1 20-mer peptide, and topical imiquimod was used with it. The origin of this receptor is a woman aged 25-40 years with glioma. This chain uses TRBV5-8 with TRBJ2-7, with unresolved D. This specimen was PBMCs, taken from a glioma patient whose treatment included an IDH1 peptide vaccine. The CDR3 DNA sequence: TGTGCCAGCACCCCGACCAGCTCCTACGAGCAGTACTTC. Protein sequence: CASTPTSSYEQYF.